One sample yielded the 19 T cell receptor beta chains listed below, sequenced in a study of blood T cell repertoires in COVID-19. TCRdb keeps only in-frame clones here, not all; method: immunoSEQ multiplex PCR. The sample records roughly 180,000 clones, roughly 81% being singletons. Sequenced sample: peripheral blood. The receptors were sampled from a man aged 40-49 years who had recovered from COVID-19.

The chain joins TRBV5-1 to TRBJ2-2, with a tentative D call TRBD2 (6 bases). Germline CDR1 and CDR2: SGHRS and YFSETQ. V was shortened by 0 bases and J by 7 bases, with 7 bases between the two germline ends. CDR3 size: 13 residues. The CDR3 spells CASSLGEVGELFF. In nucleotides, the CDR3 is TGCGCCAGCAGCTTGGGGGAGGTCGGGGAGCTGTTTTTT.

This clone was detected only once. This sequence joins TRBV12-3 or TRBV12-4 and TRBJ1-5, with D tentatively TRBD1 (5 bases). CDR3 length: 13 residues. Trimming took 3 bases from V and 6 from J, leaving 9 bases between them. CDR3 region: CASSLQGSQPQHF. The CDR3 DNA sequence: TGTGCCAGCAGTTTGCAGGGTAGTCAGCCCCAGCATTTT.

The chain recombines TRBV6-6 with TRBJ1-1, with TRBD1 matching 8 bases. Germline CDR1 and CDR2: MNHNY and SVGAGI (reference sequence). The CDR3 runs 12 residues. Trimming removed 7 bases from V and 5 bases from J; junction bases left unmatched: 3. The CDR3 DNA reads as TGTGCCAGCAAACAGGGGGGAACTGAAGCTTTCTTT. Translated, it gives CASKQGGTEAFF.

The chain employs TRBV6-5 and TRBJ2-1, with TRBD1 as a possible D gene (6 bases). The V end lost 4 bases, the J end lost 7 bases, and 17 bases lay between the germline ends. The CDR3 is 15 amino acids. CDR1 and CDR2 from the germline V gene are MNHEY and SVGAGI. The CDR3 is CASSSSQNRANEQFF. For the CDR3, the DNA is TGTGCCAGCAGTTCTTCCCAAAACAGGGCAAATGAGCAGTTCTTC.

The chain has TRBV19 and TRBJ2-4, with D tentatively TRBD2 (6 bases). Germline V CDR1 and CDR2: LNHDA, SQIVND (reference sequence). The CDR3 spans 17 residues. The V end was cut by 0 bases, the J end by 1 base, with 13 bases between. The CDR3 coding sequence is TGTGCCAGTAGTATAGATCTTGCGGGAACGGCCAAAAACATTCAGTACTTC. Its protein is CASSIDLAGTAKNIQYF.

This sequence joins TRBV11-2 and TRBJ2-5; 10 bases are a match to TRBD2. The CDR3 length is 16 residues. Germline V gene data show CDR1 as SGHAT and CDR2 as FQNNGV. V lost 1 base, J lost 4 bases, and 6 bases stayed unmatched. CDR3 nucleotide sequence: TGTGCCAGCAGCTTAGTCCCAGCGGGAGGGGGAGAGACCCAGTACTTC. Protein: CASSLVPAGGGETQYF.

The V gene is TRBV28, the J gene TRBJ1-3; TRBD1 might be the D (5 bases). This CDR3 is 14 amino acids long. CDR1 is MDHEN and CDR2 is SYDVKM in the germline V gene. The V gene lost 8 bases and the J gene lost 3 bases, with 14 bases spanning the gap. This CDR3 reads CASGSGGYGNTIYF. The CDR3 DNA sequence: TGTGCCAGCGGTTCTGGGGGGTATGGAAACACCATATATTTT. Supplemented by reference TRBV28 and TRBJ1-3, the full variable domain reads DVKVTQSSRYLVKRTGEKVFLECVQDMDHENMFWYRQDPGLGLRLIYFSYDVKMKEKGDIPEGYSVSREKKERFSLILESASTNQTSMYLCASGSGGYGNTIYFGEGSWLTVV.

The chain is built from TRBV30 and TRBJ1-5; no clear D. Germline CDR1 is GTSNPN and CDR2 is SVGIG (reference sequence). V was shortened by 7 bases and J by 6 bases, with 16 bases between the two germline ends. This CDR3 contains 13 residues. Here the CDR3 DNA reads TGTGCCTTCCGCGCGAGGGTTGGTCAGCCCCAGCATTTT. This gives the protein CAFRARVGQPQHF.

The CDR3 nucleotides read TGTGCCAGCTCGTCCGAGGAGCGGACTAATGAAAAACTGTTTTTT. Its protein product is CASSSEERTNEKLFF. The gene calls are TRBV18 and TRBJ1-4, with no clear D. The CDR3 totals 15 residues. CDR1 and CDR2 from the germline V gene are KGHSH and LQKENI. Trimming pared 6 bases from V and 2 bases from J, leaving 13 bases between.

The V call is TRBV2, the J call TRBJ2-7; D remains ambiguous. The CDR3 is 18 amino acids. Germline V gene lookup returns CDR1 SNHLY and CDR2 FYNNEI. The V and J ends lost 3 bases and 3 bases respectively, with 24 bases between them. CDR3 region: CASSDPIFGTETNYEQYF. The CDR3 DNA reads TGTGCCAGCAGTGACCCCATTTTCGGAACGGAAACTAACTACGAGCAGTACTTC.

This clone was detected once. The chain is built from TRBV7-9 and TRBJ1-6; TRBD1 is a possible D gene (6 bases). Germline V gene data show CDR1 as SEHNR and CDR2 as FQNEAQ (reference sequence). The germline V and J ends were trimmed by 5 bases and 6 bases, with 11 bases remaining between them. This CDR3 spans 14 amino acids. CDR3 sequence reads: CASSPGQFNSPLHF. CDR3 bases: TGTGCCAGCAGCCCTGGACAGTTTAATTCACCCCTCCACTTT.

This chain links TRBV27 with TRBJ2-5, with D tentatively TRBD1 (5 bases). Per the germline V gene, CDR1 is MNHEY and CDR2 is SMNVEV (reference sequence). Trimming left V 8 bases short and J 2 bases short, with 9 bases between. The CDR3 is 12 residues long. As DNA, the CDR3 is TGTGCCAGCGGACAAGTTCAAGAGACCCAGTACTTC. Translation: CASGQVQETQYF.

A few counts support this clone. This sequence joins TRBV5-4 and TRBJ2-7; TRBD1 is a possible D gene (6 bases). Germline-derived CDR1 and CDR2 are SGHNT and YYREEE (reference sequence). The CDR3 covers 12 residues. The V end was cut by 4 bases, the J end by 6 bases, with 11 bases between. The CDR3 DNA reads as TGTGCCAGCAGCCCTTTCAGGGGCGAGCAGTACTTC. Protein sequence: CASSPFRGEQYF.

The V gene is TRBV13, the J gene TRBJ2-5; the match to TRBD2 covers 7 bases. The J segment lost 1 base and the V segment lost 7 bases, leaving 6 bases of the junction unmatched. The CDR3 spans 14 residues. Germline CDR1 is PRHDT and CDR2 is FYEKMQ (reference sequence). Here the CDR3 DNA reads TGTGCCAGCACCCAGAGCGGGATCCAAGAGACCCAGTACTTC. Amino acids: CASTQSGIQETQYF.

The chain joins TRBV7-2 to TRBJ1-6; D is undetermined. There are 13 residues in the CDR3. The V and J ends lost 1 base and 8 bases respectively, with 6 bases between them. The germline CDR1 and CDR2 sequences are SGHTA and FQGNSA. For the CDR3, the DNA is TGTGCCAGCAGCTTAGACCCGGATTCACCCCTCCACTTT. This sequence encodes CASSLDPDSPLHF.

The table lists this clone with a count of one. The chain joins TRBV28 to TRBJ1-4; 7 bases are a match to TRBD1. Germline-derived CDR1 and CDR2 are MDHEN and SYDVKM. The CDR3 has 15 residues. The V gene end was trimmed by 5 bases and the J gene end by 4 bases; junction bases not matched to a gene: 7. The CDR3 nucleotides read TGTGCCAGCAGTCGCCGACAGGGAGATAATGAAAAACTGTTTTTT. It specifies CASSRRQGDNEKLFF.

This clone occurred once. V usage is TRBV6-6 and J usage is TRBJ1-4; 7 bases are a match to TRBD1. CDR1 MNHNY and CDR2 SVGAGI come from the germline V gene (reference sequence). V shed 5 bases, J shed 6 bases, and the junction held 15 bases outside the gene matches. The CDR3 runs 17 residues. Here the CDR3 reads CASSPIQQGRKDEKLFF. The CDR3 DNA follows: TGTGCCAGCAGTCCTATCCAACAGGGGAGGAAGGATGAAAAACTGTTTTTT.

The gene calls are TRBV29-1 and TRBJ2-5; a weak D match, TRBD2 (6 bases). V gave up 0 bases and J gave up 4 bases, with 18 bases separating them. The CDR3 is made up of 16 amino acids. Germline values: CDR1 SQVTM, CDR2 ANQGSEA. CDR3 loop: CSVEDHPGSQGETQYF. CDR3 coding DNA: TGCAGCGTTGAAGATCATCCCGGGAGTCAGGGAGAGACCCAGTACTTC.

The chain links TRBV7-2 to TRBJ1-1, with 7 nucleotides matching TRBD1. Germline V gene sequence: CDR1 SGHTA, CDR2 FQGNSA. The CDR3 runs to 13 residues. Germline trimming cut 5 bases from V and 1 base from J; bases unmatched to any gene: 1. CDR3 amino acids: CASSQGGNTEAFF. DNA for the CDR3: TGTGCCAGCAGCCAGGGGGGGAACACTGAAGCTTTCTTT. The complete variable domain, with remaining parts taken from reference TRBV7-2 and TRBJ1-1, reads GAGVSQSPSNKVTEKGKDVELRCDPISGHTALYWYRQSLGQGLEFLIYFQGNSAPDKSGLPSDRFSAERTGGSVSTLTIQRTQQEDSAVYLCASSQGGNTEAFFGQGTRLTVV.